Below are 20 T cell receptor beta chains sequenced from a single sample in a study of OX40 agonist ivuxolimab in advanced cancers. The repertoire was sequenced with immunoSEQ multiplex PCR; TCRdb's copy has only in-frame clones and lacks some. The table has around 62,000 clones, 60% to 80% seen once; the top ten hold 1.6%. The sequenced sample was CD4+ or CD8+ T cells sorted from blood, obtained in a trial of the OX40 agonist ivuxolimab. The receptors shown here come from an adult with an advanced solid tumor such as melanoma, head and neck, liver or kidney cancer.

The chain carries TRBV6-5 and TRBJ1-4, with 8 bases fitting TRBD1. V gave up 7 bases and J gave up 4 bases; unmatched junction bases: 5. This CDR3 spans 14 amino acids. Germline assignment: CDR1 MNHEY and CDR2 SVGAGI. Here the CDR3 DNA reads TGTGCCAGCATGGACAGGGAGTTTAATGAAAAACTGTTTTTT. Its protein is CASMDREFNEKLFF.

CDR3 nucleotides: TGCGCCAGCAGCGGTACAGGGGACCTCTCTGGGGCCAACGTCCTGACTTTC. This encodes CASSGTGDLSGANVLTF. This chain connects TRBV5-1 to TRBJ2-6, with TRBD1 identical over 7 bases. Looked up from germline, CDR1 is SGHRS and CDR2 is YFSETQ. With 4 bases clipped from V and 0 bases from J, the junction kept 7 bases outside the gene matches. The CDR3 is made up of 17 amino acids.

J is TRBJ1-2 and V is TRBV6-1, with D perhaps matching TRBD1 (6 bases). Germline lookup yields CDR1 MNHNS and CDR2 SASEGT. This CDR3 spans 16 amino acids. Trimming removed 2 bases at V and 5 bases at J, with 18 bases between. The DNA for the CDR3 is TGTGCCAGCAGTGAAACGGCAGGGGAGGGGAATTATGGCTACACCTTC. It specifies CASSETAGEGNYGYTF.

This clone appeared a few times. This CDR3 is CASFRTSGNYEQFF. The CDR3 region has the DNA TGTGCCAGCTTCAGGACTAGCGGGAACTATGAGCAGTTCTTC. The chain carries TRBV6-1 and TRBJ2-1; 12 nucleotides line up with TRBD2. Germline trimming cut 8 bases from V and 8 bases from J; bases unmatched to any gene: 7. CDR3 length equals 14 residues. The germline V gene has CDR1 MNHNS and CDR2 SASEGT.

V gene TRBV11-3 combines with J gene TRBJ2-5; 12 bases match TRBD2. The J call may be wrong; the DNA end is better matched by TRBJ2-7. CDR1 and CDR2 from the germline V gene are SGHNT and YENEEA. The CDR3 totals 15 residues. The CDR3 sequence is CASSLGTSGTYEQYF. The CDR3 coding sequence is TGTGCCAGCAGCTTAGGGACTAGCGGGACCTACGAGCAGTACTTC.

This clone was counted ten times or more. The chain employs TRBV28 and TRBJ1-2; a weak D match, TRBD1 (5 bases). Trimming left V 4 bases short and J 4 bases short, with 13 bases between. Germline V gives CDR1 MDHEN, CDR2 SYDVKM. The length of the CDR3 is 14 residues. CDR3 in DNA: TGTGCCAGCAGTTCCCCGCGGGGGAGCTATGGCTACACCTTC. As protein: CASSSPRGSYGYTF.

This clone came up a few times. The J gene is TRBJ2-7, the V gene TRBV6-6, with a weak D call TRBD2 (6 bases). Trimming shortened V by 0 bases and J by 6 bases, and 9 bases separated the two germline ends. The germline V gene has CDR1 MNHNY and CDR2 SVGAGI (reference sequence). The CDR3 runs to 13 residues. CDR3 residues: CASSYSFGGEQYF. The CDR3 DNA is TGTGCCAGCAGTTACTCGTTCGGGGGCGAGCAGTACTTC.

The rearrangement uses TRBV19 and TRBJ1-2; D may be TRBD1 (5 bases). The CDR3 length is 13 residues. Trimming took off 5 bases at V and 7 bases at J, with 14 bases between the two ends. Germline CDR1 is LNHDA and CDR2 is SQIVND (reference sequence). The CDR3 is CASSPRQGSGYTF. CDR3 coding DNA: TGTGCCAGTAGTCCCCGGCAGGGATCTGGCTACACCTTC.

The chain joins TRBV7-3 to TRBJ1-5; D possibly corresponds to TRBD1 (5 bases). Trimming stripped 5 bases from V and 4 bases from J, with 24 bases between. The CDR3 contains 18 residues. CDR1 SGHTA and CDR2 FQGTGA come from the germline V gene. The CDR3 sequence is CASSLTRQGGYRNQPQHF. The CDR3 bases are TGTGCCAGCAGCCTCACCCGGCAGGGAGGATATCGAAATCAGCCCCAGCATTTT.

The rearrangement links TRBV6-1 to TRBJ2-7, with D perhaps given as TRBD1 or TRBD2 (5 bases each). V was cut by 5 bases and J by 6 bases, with 17 bases left in between. Germline V gives CDR1 MNHNS, CDR2 SASEGT. The CDR3 is made up of 14 amino acids. This CDR3 is CASSPREWVREQYF. The CDR3 DNA reads TGTGCCAGCAGTCCCAGGGAGTGGGTGCGCGAGCAGTACTTC.

In this sample, this clone turned up once. The V gene is TRBV9, the J gene TRBJ2-1; the match to TRBD2 covers 13 bases. Trimming at V came to 4 bases and at J to 4 bases, leaving 5 bases not matched to a gene. This CDR3 comprises 16 residues. Germline V lookup: CDR1 SGDLS, CDR2 YYNGEE. Here the CDR3 DNA reads TGTGCCAGCAGCCCGACTAGCGGGGGGTCGTACAATGAGCAGTTCTTC. Residues: CASSPTSGGSYNEQFF.

The gene calls are TRBV6-6 and TRBJ1-2, with 8 positions matching TRBD1. CDR1 and CDR2 (germline): MNHNY, SVGAGI (reference sequence). The CDR3 covers 16 residues. J was trimmed by 0 bases and V by 6 bases; bases with no gene match: 9. CDR3 amino acids: CASSLQGGGTNYGYTF. The CDR3 coding sequence is TGTGCCAGCAGCCTACAGGGGGGTGGTACTAACTATGGCTACACCTTC.

This chain uses TRBV5-1 with TRBJ2-3; 11 positions match TRBD2. Germline CDR1 SGHRS, CDR2 YFSETQ. This CDR3 has 18 residues. V gave up 3 bases and J gave up 6 bases; unmatched junction bases: 15. Here the CDR3 DNA reads TGCGCCAGCAGCTCACTCCCGGGGCTAGCGGGAGGAAGGGATACGCAGTATTTT. This encodes CASSSLPGLAGGRDTQYF.

This clone was seen more than once but under ten times. The V and J genes are TRBV5-5 and TRBJ1-3; no definite D call. V gave up 4 bases and J gave up 0 bases, with 17 bases separating them. This CDR3 has 17 residues. Germline CDR1 reads SGHKS; CDR2 reads YYEKEE (reference sequence). The DNA of the CDR3 is TGTGCCAGCAGCCAGGTCCAAGCCACTGCCTCTGGAAACACCATATATTTT. Its translation: CASSQVQATASGNTIYF.

CDR3 bases: TGTGCCTGGAGTGTAAGGGCAGACAACACCGGGGAGCTGTTTTTT. Protein product: CAWSVRADNTGELFF. The rearrangement joins TRBV30 to TRBJ2-2; D remains ambiguous. Germline CDR1 is GTSNPN and CDR2 is SVGIG (reference sequence). V gave up 0 bases and J gave up 2 bases, with 10 bases separating them. This CDR3 is 15 amino acids long.

The chain joins TRBV7-6 to TRBJ2-1, with 7 bases fitting TRBD1. Germline-derived CDR1 and CDR2 are SGHVS and FNYEAQ. This CDR3 comprises 15 residues. Germline trimming cut 1 base from V and 4 bases from J; bases unmatched to any gene: 4. CDR3 region: CASSLEQGLYNEQFF. The DNA for the CDR3 is TGTGCCAGCAGCTTAGAACAGGGGCTATACAATGAGCAGTTCTTC. Variable domain in full (rest from reference TRBV7-6 and TRBJ2-1): GAGVSQSPRYKVTKRGQDVALRCDPISGHVSLYWYRQALGQGPEFLTYFNYEAQQDKSGLPNDRFSAERPEGSISTLTIQRTEQRDSAMYRCASSLEQGLYNEQFFGPGTRLTVL.

The chain uses TRBV6-5 and TRBJ2-7; TRBD1 might be the D (5 bases). The CDR3 is made up of 15 amino acids. The V end was cut by 0 bases, the J end by 1 base, with 10 bases between. The germline gives CDR1 MNHEY, CDR2 SVGAGI. The CDR3 here is CASSYSHRLSYEQYF. DNA of the CDR3: TGTGCCAGCAGTTACTCGCACAGGCTATCCTACGAGCAGTACTTC.

This sequence joins TRBV5-1 and TRBJ1-4; 9 bases are a match to TRBD1. After removal of 5 bases from V and 6 bases from J, the junction contained 5 bases not matched to a gene. CDR3 length: 14 amino acids. Per germline, CDR1 SGHRS and CDR2 YFSETQ. The CDR3 here is CASSYRGRDEKLFF. In DNA, the CDR3 is TGCGCCAGCAGTTACAGGGGGCGAGATGAAAAACTGTTTTTT.

This clone has more than one count but fewer than ten. The chain couples TRBV18 to TRBJ1-4, with D possibly TRBD1 on 6 matching bases. Germline CDR1 reads KGHSH; CDR2 reads LQKENI. Trimming stripped 1 base from V and 4 bases from J, with 13 bases between. There are 16 residues in the CDR3. In nucleotides, the CDR3 is TGTGCCAGCTCACCACTCGCGGGACACAGTAATGAAAAACTGTTTTTT. This gives the protein CASSPLAGHSNEKLFF.

J is TRBJ2-1 and V is TRBV5-4, with TRBD2 as a possible D gene (6 bases). This CDR3 has 13 residues. Per the germline V gene, CDR1 is SGHNT and CDR2 is YYREEE (reference sequence). Trimming cost V 1 base and J 9 bases, with 11 bases left between them. DNA for the CDR3: TGTGCCAGCAGCTTGCTTGGGACTTTTGAGCAGTTCTTC. Translated, it gives CASSLLGTFEQFF.